The rows below give T cell receptor beta chains drawn from one sample of a study of blood T cell repertoires in COVID-19. Profiled with immunoSEQ multiplex PCR; TCRdb holds only in-frame clones, not every one. The sample records approximately 220,000 clones, 84% being singletons. Sequencing was performed on peripheral blood. The receptors come from a woman aged 25 to 39 who had recovered from COVID-19. CDR3s include the opening cysteine and the closing phenylalanine or tryptophan. The D gene is left open where the match is weak. For some rows the clone size is stated as once, few or many, or as a class when expanded; others skip it.

cdr3_aa cdr3_nt clone_size j_call d_call v_call
CATSDYRDYGYTF TGTGCCACCAGTGATTACAGGGATTATGGCTACACCTTC - TRBJ1-2 - TRBV24-1
CASNKIAGLAGDEQFF TGTGCCAGTAACAAGATAGCGGGACTAGCGGGAGATGAGCAGTTCTTC - TRBJ2-1 TRBD2 TRBV19
CASSPGDRNTEAFF TGCGCCAGCAGCCCGGGGGACCGGAACACTGAAGCTTTCTTT once TRBJ1-1 - TRBV5-1
CAIRTGLADTGELFF TGTGCCATCAGGACGGGACTAGCGGACACCGGGGAGCTGTTTTTT - TRBJ2-2 TRBD2 TRBV10-3
CASSLWLADGYTF TGTGCCAGCAGCTTATGGTTAGCTGATGGCTACACCTTC few TRBJ1-2 - TRBV7-9
CASSPLVYEQYF TGTGCCAGCAGTCCCCTCGTCTACGAGCAGTACTTC - TRBJ2-7 - TRBV12-3/TRBV12-4
CASSPPGLAGISYNEQFF TGTGCCAGCAGTCCGCCGGGACTAGCGGGGATTTCCTACAATGAGCAGTTCTTC - TRBJ2-1 TRBD2 TRBV28
CASSRGLAGVTDTQYF TGCGCCAGCAGCAGAGGACTAGCGGGAGTAACAGATACGCAGTATTTT - TRBJ2-3 TRBD2 TRBV4-1
CASKAAGVTGELFF TGTGCCAGCAAGGCAGCGGGAGTCACCGGGGAGCTGTTTTTT - TRBJ2-2 TRBD2 TRBV27
CASSFLAGGSYNEQFF TGTGCCAGCAGCTTTCTAGCGGGGGGCTCCTACAATGAGCAGTTCTTC - TRBJ2-1 TRBD2 TRBV11-2
CASSPSGQLNSPLHF TGTGCCAGCAGCCCCAGCGGGCAGCTCAATTCACCCCTCCACTTT - TRBJ1-6 - TRBV7-9
CASSSVSKGIVGTGAKNIQYF - - TRBJ2-4 - TRBV21-1
CATSAAGGGQETQYF TGTGCCACCAGTGCCGCAGGGGGCGGGCAAGAGACCCAGTACTTC - TRBJ2-5 TRBD1 TRBV24-1
CASNPASGSTGELFF TGTGCCAGCAACCCTGCTAGCGGGAGCACCGGGGAGCTGTTTTTT - TRBJ2-2 TRBD2 TRBV2
CASSGGPTFSYEQYF TGTGCCAGCAGCGGAGGTCCGACCTTCTCCTACGAGCAGTACTTC - TRBJ2-7 - TRBV3-1/TRBV3-2
CASRGQGEGSETQYF TGTGCCAGCCGAGGACAGGGGGAAGGGTCAGAGACCCAGTACTTC - TRBJ2-5 TRBD1 TRBV11-2
CASSDPGVPRGYEQYF TGTGCCAGCAGCGACCCAGGGGTCCCCCGTGGCTACGAGCAGTACTTC - TRBJ2-7 - TRBV3-1/TRBV3-2
CTLTAPRETQYF TGCACCCTTACGGCCCCGCGGGAGACCCAGTACTTC - TRBJ2-5 - TRBV29-1
CAWSAETAAYNEQFF TGTGCCTGGAGTGCCGAGACAGCAGCCTACAATGAGCAGTTCTTC - TRBJ2-1 - TRBV30
CASRTSGTTGELFF TGTGCCAGCAGGACTAGCGGGACCACCGGGGAGCTGTTTTTT - TRBJ2-2 TRBD2 TRBV2
CASTTGGQGGYTF TGTGCCAGCACAACAGGGGGCCAAGGTGGCTACACCTTC - TRBJ1-2 TRBD1 TRBV9
CATSSSGGGQPQHF TGTGCCACCAGCAGTTCGGGGGGGGGCCAGCCCCAGCATTTT - TRBJ1-5 - TRBV15
CASSRGLVKGYEQFF TGCGCCAGCAGCCGAGGACTAGTGAAGGGCTATGAGCAGTTCTTC - TRBJ2-1 TRBD2 TRBV4-1
CASSGPRRTGNSPLHF TGTGCCAGCAGCGGCCCACGGAGGACAGGGAATTCACCCCTCCACTTT - TRBJ1-6 TRBD1 TRBV7-8
CASSVDSVAGGHYNEQFF TGTGCCAGCAGCGTAGATTCGGTAGCGGGAGGACACTACAATGAGCAGTTCTTC - TRBJ2-1 TRBD2 TRBV9
CASSVRGTEAFF TGTGCCAGCAGCGTCCGGGGCACTGAAGCTTTCTTT - TRBJ1-1 - TRBV7-9
CATSRDRRVATYNEQFF TGTGCCACCAGCAGAGATCGCAGGGTAGCCACCTACAATGAGCAGTTCTTC - TRBJ2-1 - TRBV15
CASSFLRESEQFF TGTGCCAGCAGCTTTCTCAGGGAATCTGAGCAGTTCTTC - TRBJ2-1 - TRBV11-3
CASSLPGAAGRRGYTF TGTGCCAGCAGTTTACCAGGGGCCGCCGGACGTAGGGGCTACACCTTC - TRBJ1-2 - TRBV28
CASSLWRDYGYTF TGCGCCAGCAGCTTGTGGAGAGACTATGGCTACACCTTC - TRBJ1-2 - TRBV5-1
CASSHRQGVETQYF TGTGCCAGCAGCCACCGACAGGGGGTAGAGACCCAGTACTTC - TRBJ2-5 TRBD1 TRBV13
CASTTGSGSEQYF TGCGCCAGCACCACCGGCAGCGGGAGCGAGCAGTACTTC few TRBJ2-7 TRBD2 TRBV10-1
CASSFLRQPQHF TGTGCCAGCAGTTTCCTTCGGCAGCCCCAGCATTTT - TRBJ1-5 - TRBV28
CAWSVLGTSGITGELFF TGTGCCTGGAGTGTACTCGGGACTAGCGGGATCACCGGGGAGCTGTTTTTT - TRBJ2-2 TRBD2 TRBV30
CATSARGLAGGSSYNEQFF TGTGCCACCAGTGCCCGAGGACTAGCGGGAGGCAGCTCCTACAATGAGCAGTTCTTC - TRBJ2-1 TRBD2 TRBV24-1
CASNPSTGGQPQHF TGTGCCAGCAATCCCTCCACGGGAGGTCAGCCCCAGCATTTT - TRBJ1-5 - TRBV6-5
CAWRLALSTDTQYF TGTGCCTGGAGACTAGCGCTAAGCACAGATACGCAGTATTTT - TRBJ2-3 TRBD2 TRBV30
CASTRQGFNEQFF TGTGCCAGCACTAGACAGGGGTTTAATGAGCAGTTCTTC once TRBJ2-1 TRBD1 TRBV3-1/TRBV3-2
CASSVGAGGADTQYF TGTGCCAGCAGCGTAGGAGCGGGAGGTGCAGATACGCAGTATTTT - TRBJ2-3 TRBD2 TRBV9
CASSFTGLNEQFF TGTGCCAGCAGCTTCACAGGGTTGAATGAGCAGTTCTTC - TRBJ2-1 - TRBV11-2
CASSQAPGQGAGYGYTF TGTGCCAGCAGCCAAGCCCCTGGACAGGGGGCAGGATATGGCTACACCTTC - TRBJ1-2 TRBD1 TRBV3-1/TRBV3-2
CASGRQPQHF TGTGCCAGTGGGAGGCAGCCCCAGCATTTT - TRBJ1-5 - TRBV19
CASRPGAGHLTDTQYF TGTGCCAGCAGACCCGGAGCGGGCCATCTCACAGATACGCAGTATTTT - TRBJ2-3 - TRBV28
CASRPVEMSSYNSPLHF TGTGCCAGCAGACCCGTAGAGATGAGCTCCTATAATTCACCCCTCCACTTT few TRBJ1-6 - TRBV28
CASSLRLSTGELFF TGTGCCAGCAGCTTAAGACTCTCCACCGGGGAGCTGTTTTTT - TRBJ2-2 - TRBV7-8
CAWSYYSGNTIYF TGTGCCTGGAGTTACTACTCTGGAAACACCATATATTTT - TRBJ1-3 - TRBV30